One sample yielded the 9 T cell receptor beta chains listed below, sequenced in a study of PD-1 blockade in classical Hodgkin lymphoma. Indicated time point: cycle 4 day 1 (C4D1), after more than 5 weeks of nivolumab. Each patient's relapse followed autologous stem cell transplantation, and brentuximab vedotin exposure varied. Isolated CD8+ T cells were derived from thawed PBMCs through magnetic negative selection. The data were produced by immunoSEQ multiplex PCR, yet TCRdb's version contains in-frame clones alone and is incomplete. The table has just under 20,000 clones, 88% seen once; the top ten hold over 4%. Sequences were derived from CD8+ T cells from blood, sampled before the fourth cycle of nivolumab. The receptors originated from a human donor with classical Hodgkin lymphoma.

The rearrangement uses TRBV7-9 and TRBJ1-4, with a weak D call TRBD1 (5 bases). The CDR3 runs to 13 residues. V was clipped by 7 bases and J by 8 bases, with 14 bases between them. From germline, CDR1 is SEHNR and CDR2 FQNEAQ (reference sequence). CDR3 in DNA: TGTGCCAGCAAACCGACGACAGACGAAAAACTGTTTTTT. It specifies CASKPTTDEKLFF.

This chain uses TRBV5-6 with TRBJ2-7; 10 bases map to TRBD2. Germline CDR1 and CDR2: SGHDT and YYEEEE. Germline trimming cut 4 bases from V and 1 base from J; bases unmatched to any gene: 11. There are 17 residues in the CDR3. CDR3 coding DNA: TGTGCCAGCAGCCTCCGGGCTAGCGGGAGTGGGTCCTACGAGCAGTACTTC. Encoded protein: CASSLRASGSGSYEQYF. Supplemented by reference TRBV5-6 and TRBJ2-7, the full variable domain reads DAGVTQSPTHLIKTRGQQVTLRCSPKSGHDTVSWYQQALGQGPQFIFQYYEEEERQRGNFPDRFSGHQFPNYSSELNVNALLLGDSALYLCASSLRASGSGSYEQYFGPGTRLTVT.

The rearrangement uses TRBV7-9 and TRBJ2-1; 7 nucleotides line up with TRBD1. CDR1 and CDR2 from the germline V gene are SEHNR and FQNEAQ (reference sequence). This CDR3 is built from 14 residues. After removal of 7 bases from V and 4 bases from J, the junction contained 7 bases not matched to a gene. For the CDR3, the DNA is TGTGCCAGCACCGCCGGGACAGTATACAATGAGCAGTTCTTC. Translated, it gives CASTAGTVYNEQFF.

The chain is built from TRBV27 and TRBJ2-1; D gene ambiguous. This CDR3 comprises 14 residues. Deletions cut 3 bases from V and 0 bases from J, with 6 bases between. Germline assignment: CDR1 MNHEY and CDR2 SMNVEV (reference sequence). The CDR3 is CASSFSSSYNEQFF. The CDR3 region has the DNA TGTGCCAGCAGTTTTTCCAGCTCCTACAATGAGCAGTTCTTC.

In its sample, this clone was seen once. This rearrangement joins TRBV5-5 to TRBJ2-7, with TRBD1 as a possible D gene (5 bases). CDR1 is SGHKS and CDR2 is YYEKEE in the germline V gene (reference sequence). Trimming removed 4 bases from V and 1 base from J, with 15 bases in between. The CDR3 spans 15 residues. CDR3 nucleotide sequence: TGTGCCAGCAGCGAGCAGGGTACGTATTCCTACGAGCAGTACTTC. Translating it yields CASSEQGTYSYEQYF.

The chain uses TRBV6-5 and TRBJ2-7; 7 bases agree with TRBD2. This CDR3 has 10 residues. J lost 7 bases, V lost 8 bases, and 2 bases had no gene match. Looked up from germline, CDR1 is MNHEY and CDR2 is SVGAGI. CDR3 loop: CASGRGEQYF. The CDR3 DNA reads TGTGCCAGCGGGAGGGGTGAGCAGTACTTC.

The count of this clone is one. This sequence joins TRBV7-9 and TRBJ1-4, with 8 bases aligning to TRBD1. The V gene end was trimmed by 5 bases and the J gene end by 8 bases; junction bases not matched to a gene: 13. Germline CDR1 reads SEHNR; CDR2 reads FQNEAQ (reference sequence). The CDR3 covers 16 residues. The CDR3 sequence: CASSLYRGSRSEKLFF. The CDR3 DNA reads TGTGCCAGCAGCCTATACAGGGGGAGTCGATCCGAAAAACTGTTTTTT.

The chain uses TRBV5-1 and TRBJ2-7; D ambiguous. Germline-derived CDR1 and CDR2 are SGHRS and YFSETQ. The CDR3 is 16 residues long. Trimming left V 4 bases short and J 2 bases short, with 19 bases between. The CDR3 loop is CASSQRIEKETYEQYF. DNA for the CDR3: TGCGCCAGCAGCCAAAGAATCGAAAAGGAGACCTACGAGCAGTACTTC. Filled out from reference TRBV5-1 and TRBJ2-7, the complete variable domain reads KAGVTQTPRYLIKTRGQQVTLSCSPISGHRSVSWYQQTPGQGLQFLFEYFSETQRNKGNFPGRFSGRQFSNSRSEMNVSTLELGDSALYLCASSQRIEKETYEQYFGPGTRLTVT.

This rearrangement joins TRBV2 to TRBJ2-7; TRBD1 aligns across 9 bases. Losses at the gene ends were 2 bases for V and 3 bases for J; bases not matched to a gene: 5. Germline V gene lookup returns CDR1 SNHLY and CDR2 FYNNEI. CDR3 length equals 15 residues. The CDR3 region is CASSESGQGYYEQYF. In DNA form, the CDR3 reads TGTGCCAGCAGTGAATCGGGACAGGGCTACTACGAGCAGTACTTC.